A few counts support the clone carrying this T cell receptor beta chain. This entry comes from a study of identical twins. Per the germline V gene, CDR1 is LGHNA and CDR2 is YSLEER. This CDR3 comprises 15 residues. V lost 0 bases, J lost 3 bases, and 8 bases lay in between. It was template switching that added a universal primer site, and there were unique molecular identifiers on the cDNA. TCRdb reprocessed the 5' RACE reads with MiXCR, giving one entry per CDR3 protein. The sample lists approximately 300,000 distinct CDR3 sequences; roughly 9.8% were seen once. This same sample was also taken into another study, of yellow fever vaccine responses in identical twins.

J is TRBJ2-2 and V is TRBV4-3; D is ambiguous. The sequenced sample consisted of CD8+ T cells sorted from blood. The source is a woman aged 18-29 years in good health. In DNA form, the CDR3 reads TGCGCCAGCAGCCAAGATATCATGGACACCGGGGAGCTGTTTTTT. It yields the protein CASSQDIMDTGELFF.